Presented here are 22 T cell receptor beta chains from one specimen sequenced in a study of blood T cell repertoires in COVID-19. TCRdb's table, derived via immunoSEQ multiplex PCR, lists solely in-frame clones and lacks some. The table records a few hundred thousand clones, 85% of them present only once. The sample taken for sequencing was peripheral blood. The receptors here all came from a woman in her late teens or twenties with acute or convalescent COVID-19.

V gene TRBV11-2 combines with J gene TRBJ2-1, with TRBD2 identical over 9 bases. In germline, CDR1 is SGHAT, CDR2 FQNNGV. This CDR3 contains 15 residues. J was trimmed by 2 bases and V by 5 bases; bases with no gene match: 4. CDR3 sequence: CASSVSGGPYNEQFF. The DNA for the CDR3 is TGTGCCAGCAGCGTCAGCGGGGGGCCCTACAATGAGCAGTTCTTC.

The chain couples TRBV19 to TRBJ1-5; no reliable D call. V was cut by 3 bases and J by 2 bases, with 8 bases left in between. This CDR3 has 14 residues. The V gene's germline CDR1 is LNHDA and CDR2 SQIVND (reference sequence). The CDR3 bases are TGTGCCAGTAGTATGTTCGGGGGCAATCAGCCCCAGCATTTT. This translates into CASSMFGGNQPQHF.

The chain uses TRBV19 and TRBJ2-1; 8 nucleotides align to TRBD1. CDR3 length: 15 amino acids. The V segment lost 5 bases and the J segment 7 bases; nucleotides outside the gene matches: 10. In germline, CDR1 is LNHDA, CDR2 SQIVND (reference sequence). In DNA, the CDR3 is TGTGCCAGTAGTCCGACAGGGGTTGTGAGGAATGAGCAGTTCTTC. Its translation is CASSPTGVVRNEQFF.

The J gene is TRBJ1-1, the V gene TRBV19; 10 nucleotides align to TRBD1. Germline V gene lookup returns CDR1 LNHDA and CDR2 SQIVND (reference sequence). The CDR3 contains 14 residues. V lost 4 bases and J lost 4; bases outside the gene matches: 3. In nucleotides, the CDR3 is TGTGCCAGTAGTAAGGGACAGGGGTTCACTGAAGCTTTCTTT. It specifies CASSKGQGFTEAFF.

V gene TRBV5-1 combines with J gene TRBJ1-2; no clear D. The germline V and J ends were trimmed by 5 bases and 10 bases, with 21 bases remaining between them. Looked up from germline, CDR1 is SGHRS and CDR2 is YFSETQ. CDR3 length equals 14 residues. The DNA of the CDR3 is TGCGCCAGCAGTCGCAGTCCGGGAGAGAGTTCCTACACCTTC. This codes for CASSRSPGESSYTF.

The chain couples TRBV19 to TRBJ1-2, with TRBD1 matching 9 bases. The CDR3 loop spans 15 amino acids. With 7 bases clipped from V and 4 bases from J, the junction kept 10 bases outside the gene matches. Germline V gene sequence: CDR1 LNHDA, CDR2 SQIVND (reference sequence). In DNA, the CDR3 is TGTGCCAGTAACGAACTCACAGGGGGCAGCTATGGCTACACCTTC. It translates to CASNELTGGSYGYTF.

This clone occurred once. The CDR3 DNA reads TGTGCCAGCAAGGGCAGGGCTTATGGCTACACCTTC. Translated: CASKGRAYGYTF. The V call is TRBV28, the J call TRBJ1-2; maybe TRBD1 (5 bases). Germline CDR1 reads MDHEN; CDR2 reads SYDVKM. This CDR3 is built from 12 residues. Trimming cost V 7 bases and J 5 bases, with 11 bases left between them.

This clone was seen once. Here the CDR3 DNA reads TGTGCCAGCAGTTTAGTCCAGGGAGGAGTGAGCAATCAGCCCCAGCATTTT. Translated: CASSLVQGGVSNQPQHF. This chain joins TRBV27 and TRBJ1-5; D is perhaps TRBD1 (5 bases). The CDR3 runs to 17 residues. CDR1 and CDR2 (germline): MNHEY, SMNVEV (reference sequence). V lost 2 bases to trimming and J lost 1 base, with 15 bases between them.

The chain combines TRBV9 with TRBJ1-5, with D hard to call. Germline V gene data show CDR1 as SGDLS and CDR2 as YYNGEE. Trimming took 4 bases from V and 0 from J, leaving 11 bases between them. The CDR3 is made up of 15 amino acids. CDR3 DNA sequence: TGTGCCAGCAGCCGCACGGCGGCTAGCAATCAGCCCCAGCATTTT. Translated, it gives CASSRTAASNQPQHF.

The chain has TRBV1 and TRBJ2-2; TRBD2 is the table's D call and was not checked against the DNA. TRBV1 is termed a pseudogene. The CDR3 runs 20 residues. CDR3 amino acids: CTSSQGNGLAGGPDTGELFF. Here the CDR3 DNA reads TGCACCAGCAGCCAAGGAAATGGACTAGCGGGAGGGCCGGACACCGGGGAGCTGTTTTTT.

The J gene is TRBJ1-2, the V gene TRBV12-5; TRBD1 might be the D (5 bases). The germline CDR1 and CDR2 sequences are LGHNT and FRNRAP. V lost 1 base, J lost 4 bases, and 13 bases lay in between. CDR3 length: 15 residues. The CDR3 spells CASGLALGVAYGYTF. As DNA, the CDR3 is TGTGCTAGTGGTTTGGCGCTAGGGGTGGCCTATGGCTACACCTTC.

The chain links TRBV6-6 to TRBJ2-7; D is perhaps TRBD1 (6 bases). Per the germline V gene, CDR1 is MNHNY and CDR2 is SVGAGI (reference sequence). CDR3 length equals 14 residues. Trimming removed 6 bases at V and 3 bases at J, with 15 bases between. CDR3 DNA sequence: TGTGCCAGCAGATCACAGGGATTTGGCTACGAGCAGTACTTC. It yields the protein CASRSQGFGYEQYF.

Only one count was recorded for this clone. The chain joins TRBV6-1 to TRBJ2-7; 7 nucleotides line up with TRBD1. The germline V gene encodes CDR1 MNHNS and CDR2 SASEGT. The CDR3 loop spans 16 amino acids. J lost 5 bases, V lost 4 bases, and 14 bases had no gene match. The CDR3 coding sequence is TGTGCCAGCAGTGTACTATCTTCGTGGCAGGGGGACGAGCAGTACTTC. It is translated as CASSVLSSWQGDEQYF.

J is TRBJ2-2 and V is TRBV3-1 (or the pseudogene TRBV3-2), with 7 bases fitting TRBD1. Germline CDR1 is LGHDT and CDR2 is YNNKEL (reference sequence). Trimming took 6 bases from V and 6 from J; bases not matched to a gene: 4. The CDR3 consists of 13 residues. CDR3 sequence (DNA): TGTGCCAGCAGGCAAACAGGGGCCGGGGAGCTGTTTTTT. Translating gives CASRQTGAGELFF.

The chain uses TRBV18 and TRBJ2-7; D is possibly TRBD2 (6 bases). CDR1 KGHSH and CDR2 LQKENI come from the germline V gene. This CDR3 is 16 amino acids long. V lost 2 bases and J 0 bases, leaving 14 bases between the germline ends. DNA of the CDR3: TGTGCCAGCTCACCATCCCAGGCAGCGGGCTCCTACGAGCAGTACTTC. It translates to CASSPSQAAGSYEQYF. Together with reference TRBV18 and TRBJ2-7, the CDR3 gives the full variable domain: NAGVMQNPRHLVRRRGQEARLRCSPMKGHSHVYWYRQLPEEGLKFMVYLQKENIIDESGMPKERFSAEFPKEGPSILRIQQVVRGDSAAYFCASSPSQAAGSYEQYFGPGTRLTVT.

The chain carries TRBV28 and TRBJ2-5, with 10 bases matching TRBD1. Trimming at V came to 4 bases and at J to 7 bases, leaving 6 bases not matched to a gene. Germline CDR1 is MDHEN and CDR2 is SYDVKM. The CDR3 spans 14 residues. The CDR3 nucleotides are TGTGCCAGCAGTTCGAGCCGGACAGGGGGGACCCAGTACTTC. This codes for CASSSSRTGGTQYF.

This rearrangement joins TRBV4-2 to TRBJ2-7; 7 bases align to TRBD1. CDR1 is LGHNA and CDR2 is YNFKEQ in the germline V gene. Trimming took 0 bases from V and 2 from J; bases not matched to a gene: 7. This CDR3 region has 16 residues. CDR3 nucleotides: TGTGCCAGCAGCCAAGAAGGGGGCGCACAGACCTACGAGCAGTACTTC. It is translated as CASSQEGGAQTYEQYF.

The genes are TRBV20-1 and TRBJ2-1; D ambiguous. Trimming stripped 6 bases from V and 7 bases from J, with 7 bases between. From germline, CDR1 is DFQATT and CDR2 SNEGSKA (reference sequence). This CDR3 is 10 amino acids long. The CDR3, as DNA: TGCAGTGCCTTTCGGAATGAGCAGTTCTTC. It is translated as CSAFRNEQFF.

This clone showed up many times. The chain links TRBV6-1 to TRBJ2-2, with 9 positions matching TRBD2. The CDR3 runs to 15 residues. The junction had 3 bases not matched to a gene; V was cut back by 3 bases and J by 4 bases. Germline values: CDR1 MNHNS, CDR2 SASEGT. The CDR3 nucleotides are TGTGCCAGCAGTGACGGCGGGAGGGCCACCGGGGAGCTGTTTTTT. This encodes CASSDGGRATGELFF.

The rearrangement uses TRBV12-1 and TRBJ2-7; TRBD2 is the table's D call, not checked against the DNA. TRBV12-1 is a pseudogene locus. CDR3 length equals 14 residues. CDR3 nucleotides: TGTGCCAGCAGCCTTGCCAGTCCTCCGGGCGAGCAGTACTTC. It translates to CASSLASPPGEQYF.

The genes are TRBV4-2 and TRBJ2-7; tentative D call: TRBD2 (6 bases). Germline V lookup: CDR1 LGHNA, CDR2 YNFKEQ. This CDR3 contains 14 residues. Trimming took 0 bases from V and 3 from J, leaving 9 bases between them. This CDR3 reads CASSQDFGSYEQYF. DNA of the CDR3: TGTGCCAGCAGCCAAGATTTCGGGAGCTACGAGCAGTACTTC.

The gene calls are TRBV24-1 and TRBJ1-2, with 9 bases identical to TRBD1. CDR3 length: 16 amino acids. Losses at the gene ends were 6 bases for V and 8 bases for J; bases not matched to a gene: 15. Looked up from germline, CDR1 is KGHDR and CDR2 is SFDVKD. CDR3 nucleotide sequence: TGTGCCACCAGTACCTATTTGGGACAGGGAATTGAGGGCTACACCTTC. Translated: CATSTYLGQGIEGYTF.